Listed below are T cell receptor beta chains from one sample, sequenced in a study of cytotoxic CD8 clonotypes in ibrutinib-treated CLL. Sequenced by immunoSEQ multiplex PCR; TCRdb stores in-frame clones only, minus some. The table includes approximately 200,000 clones, approximately 68% detected once. This material consisted of PBMCs, taken after 24 months of ibrutinib treatment. The receptors originated from a human donor with chronic lymphocytic leukemia. CDR3s include the opening cysteine and the closing phenylalanine or tryptophan. Fields, in order: J gene, V gene, clone size, D gene, CDR3 DNA, CDR3 protein. A D gene is named only where the DNA matches it firmly. Only some rows state a clone size, as once, few, many or a class for expanded clones.

TRBJ2-2,TRBV7-3,few,NA,TGTGCCAGCAGCTCGTCAGTCGGGGAGCTGTTTTTT,CASSSSVGELFF
TRBJ2-5,TRBV5-1,NA,TRBD2,TGCGCCAGCAGGATTAGCGGGCCTCAAGAGACCCAGTACTTC,CASRISGPQETQYF
TRBJ2-1,TRBV21-1,NA,NA,TGTGCCATAAGACTAGCGGGGTGGGAGCAGTTCTTC,CAIRLAGWEQFF
TRBJ1-2,TRBV6-6,NA,NA,TGTGCCAGCAGTTACGAAGGGGTAGGGGGCTACACCTTC,CASSYEGVGGYTF
TRBJ2-7,TRBV2,NA,NA,TGTGCCAGCAGTTGGGCCGGGAGAAGAAGCTCCTACGAGCAGTACTTC,CASSWAGRRSSYEQYF
TRBJ2-1,TRBV27,NA,NA,TGTGCCAGCAGTCCGCAACCCTCTGGGCTTTGGCAGTTCTTC,CASSPQPSGLWQFF
TRBJ2-7,TRBV18,few,NA,TGTGCCAGCTCACCCAGGAATAGCAAATCCTACGAGCAGTACTTC,CASSPRNSKSYEQYF
TRBJ2-2,TRBV6-5,NA,TRBD1,TGTGCCAGCAGTTTCGACAGGGGGTTAATGACCGGGGAGCTGTTTTTT,CASSFDRGLMTGELFF
TRBJ2-1,TRBV9,NA,NA,TGTGCCAGCAGCGTAGGGGGGCAGTACAATGAGCAGTTCTTC,CASSVGGQYNEQFF
TRBJ2-7,TRBV29-1,NA,NA,TGCAGCGTTGAAGGTTGGGTTGGCAAAACCTACGAGCAGTACTTC,CSVEGWVGKTYEQYF
TRBJ1-5,TRBV27,NA,NA,TGTGCCAGCAGGGCAGGGACTGGGGGAAATCAGCCCCAGCATTTT,CASRAGTGGNQPQHF
TRBJ2-1,TRBV18,NA,TRBD2,TGTGCCAGCTCACCACCGGGACTAGCGGGAGGGTTTCCAGATGAGCAGTTCTTC,CASSPPGLAGGFPDEQFF
TRBJ1-2,TRBV7-9,few,NA,TGTGCCAGCAGCTTAGCACAGGGACACTATGGCTACACCTTC,CASSLAQGHYGYTF
TRBJ2-7,TRBV27,NA,TRBD2,TGTGCCAGCAGTTTAACGCCGGGACTAGCGTACGAGCAGTACTTC,CASSLTPGLAYEQYF
TRBJ2-3,TRBV29-1,NA,NA,TGCAGCGTCCCGCCCGGAGCGAACACAGATACGCAGTATTTT,CSVPPGANTDTQYF
TRBJ2-1,TRBV18,NA,TRBD2,TGTGCCAGCTCACCACCGGGACTAGCGGGAGGGCTCCCTGAGCAGTTCTTC,CASSPPGLAGGLPEQFF
TRBJ2-4,TRBV7-2,NA,NA,TGTGCCAGCAGCTTAGCGATTAGCGACGGAAACATTCAGTACTTC,CASSLAISDGNIQYF
TRBJ2-1,TRBV18,once,TRBD2,TGTGCCAGCTCACCAACTAGCGACTACAATGAGCAGTTCTTC,CASSPTSDYNEQFF
TRBJ1-1,TRBV6-1,NA,NA,TGTGCCAGCAGTGTTACCGGGTCTAACACTGAAGCTTTCTTT,CASSVTGSNTEAFF
TRBJ2-7,TRBV15,NA,TRBD2,TGTGCCACCAGCAGGGGACTAGCGGGAAATTACGAGCAGTACTTC,CATSRGLAGNYEQYF
TRBJ2-3,TRBV11-1,NA,NA,TGTGCCAGCAGCTTAGATGGAAGCCGCACAGATACGCAGTATTTT,CASSLDGSRTDTQYF
TRBJ2-1,TRBV14,NA,NA,TGTGCCAGCAGCCAAGGGAGCGGGCTCTACAATGAGCAGTTCTTC,CASSQGSGLYNEQFF
TRBJ1-1,TRBV5-1,NA,NA,TGCGCCAGCAGCTCACTGAAGGGTGGGGCGGGGAACACTGAAGCTTTCTTT,CASSSLKGGAGNTEAFF
TRBJ2-7,TRBV11-2,NA,NA,TGTGCCAGCAGCTTAGTCAGTTCCTACGAGCAGTACTTC,CASSLVSSYEQYF
TRBJ2-4,TRBV10-3,NA,TRBD2,TGTGCCATCACTTCCAGCGGGAGCAACATTCAGTACTTC,CAITSSGSNIQYF
TRBJ2-1,TRBV4-1,NA,NA,TGCGCCAGCAGCCAGGACAGACGGGAGCAGTTCTTC,CASSQDRREQFF
TRBJ1-5,TRBV15,NA,NA,TGTGCCACCAGCAGAGAGTTGCAGGGAAAGCCCCAGCATTTT,CATSRELQGKPQHF
TRBJ2-2,TRBV20-1,NA,NA,TGCAGTGCAAGGGGACCCGGGGAGCTGTTTTTT,CSARGPGELFF
TRBJ2-5,TRBV30,NA,TRBD1,TGTGCCTGGAGTGTACAGACAGGGGAGACCCAGTACTTC,CAWSVQTGETQYF